This T cell receptor (beta chain) stems from a study of CD8 T cells in Susac syndrome. It was with random hexamers that about 0.45 to 1 ug RNA was reverse transcribed. TCRdb reprocessed the immunoSEQ multiplex PCR reads with MiXCR, giving one entry per CDR3 protein. The data contain about 250,000 distinct CDR3 sequences, 93% of them singletons. Germline CDR1 and CDR2: GTSNPN and SVGIG (reference sequence). The CDR3 contains 17 residues. Deletions cut 0 bases from V and 0 bases from J, with 17 bases between. The clonotype was recovered from a human donor with multiple sclerosis. Sequencing input: CD4+ T cells from PBMCs. The chain joins TRBV30 to TRBJ1-1; no reliable D call. The CDR3 coding sequence is TGTGCCTGGAGTGTATTAAGGGCCAGATACATGAACACTGAAGCTTTCTTT. Translating it yields CAWSVLRARYMNTEAFF.